The 28 T cell receptor beta chains reported below all come from one sample, sequenced in a study of blood T cell repertoires in COVID-19. Sequencing used immunoSEQ multiplex PCR; TCRdb keeps in-frame clones, though not all of them. In the table there are roughly 190,000 clones, 65% to 90% of which are singletons. The sequencing sample was made of PBMCs or T cells enriched from blood (not recorded which). These receptors were collected from a man aged 40-50 years who had recovered from COVID-19.

The genes are TRBV7-2 and TRBJ1-2, with 12 bases matching TRBD1. V trimming: 5 bases; J trimming: 4 bases; junction bases outside the gene matches: 14. The CDR3 extends over 18 amino acids. Germline V gives CDR1 SGHTA, CDR2 FQGNSA. CDR3 residues: CASSRSRDRGQVVYGYTF. CDR3 in DNA: TGTGCCAGCAGCAGGAGCCGGGACAGGGGGCAAGTGGTCTATGGCTACACCTTC.

The rearrangement uses TRBV30 and TRBJ1-2; no definite D call. The germline V gene encodes CDR1 GTSNPN and CDR2 SVGIG (reference sequence). CDR3 size: 12 residues. Trimming pared 2 bases from V and 2 bases from J, leaving 6 bases between. CDR3 sequence (DNA): TGTGCCTGGAGTTTGGAGAACTATGGCTACACCTTC. As protein: CAWSLENYGYTF.

The V and J genes are TRBV4-2 and TRBJ1-3, with D hard to call. Germline loops: CDR1 LGHNA, CDR2 YNFKEQ. V lost 4 bases and J 0 bases, leaving 13 bases between the germline ends. CDR3 length equals 16 residues. CDR3 DNA: TGTGCCAGCAGCCTGGCAGGTGGGTTCTCTGGAAACACCATATATTTT. Protein product: CASSLAGGFSGNTIYF.

This clone was recorded only once. The gene calls are TRBV27 and TRBJ2-7; TRBD1 matches 8 bases. The germline CDR1 and CDR2 sequences are MNHEY and SMNVEV (reference sequence). Trimming at V came to 6 bases and at J to 2 bases, leaving 9 bases not matched to a gene. The CDR3 totals 15 residues. This CDR3 is CASRAGQVIPYEQYF. The CDR3 DNA reads TGTGCCAGCAGGGCGGGACAGGTTATTCCCTACGAGCAGTACTTC.

J is TRBJ2-7 and V is TRBV2; 10 bases map to TRBD2. J lost 4 bases, V lost 10 bases, and 7 bases had no gene match. Germline values: CDR1 SNHLY, CDR2 FYNNEI. The CDR3 extends over 13 amino acids. Here the CDR3 reads CAISGTSVYEQYV. CDR3 coding DNA: TGTGCCATTTCCGGGACTAGCGTATACGAGCAGTACGTC.

The chain recombines TRBV5-5 with TRBJ1-3; D unclear. The V end lost 0 bases, the J end lost 3 bases, and 10 bases lay between the germline ends. This CDR3 region has 15 residues. Germline V lookup: CDR1 SGHKS, CDR2 YYEKEE (reference sequence). The CDR3 DNA reads TGTGCCAGCAGCTTGGAGGCGGGCTTTGGAAACACCATATATTTT. It yields the protein CASSLEAGFGNTIYF. Supplemented by reference TRBV5-5 and TRBJ1-3, the full variable domain reads DAGVTQSPTHLIKTRGQQVTLRCSPISGHKSVSWYQQVLGQGPQFIFQYYEKEERGRGNFPDRFSARQFPNYSSELNVNALLLGDSALYLCASSLEAGFGNTIYFGEGSWLTVV.

The chain joins TRBV6-5 to TRBJ2-2; TRBD1 matches 9 bases. Per the germline V gene, CDR1 is MNHEY and CDR2 is SVGAGI. V lost 8 bases to trimming and J lost 7 bases; unmatched junction nucleotides: 5. This CDR3 region has 13 residues. Here the CDR3 reads CASRDRVNGELFF. The CDR3 coding sequence is TGTGCCAGCCGGGACAGGGTGAACGGGGAGCTGTTTTTT.

This clone was observed a few times. The chain recombines TRBV19 with TRBJ2-1, with 8 nucleotides matching TRBD2. CDR3 length: 14 residues. Germline CDR1 LNHDA, CDR2 SQIVND (reference sequence). V lost 4 bases, J lost 2 bases, and 1 base stayed unmatched. CDR3 loop: CASSSSGTYNEQFF. In DNA form, the CDR3 reads TGTGCCAGTAGTAGTAGCGGGACCTACAATGAGCAGTTCTTC.

This clone was counted between two and nine times. The rearrangement links TRBV18 to TRBJ1-5; D gene unclear. The CDR3 is made up of 16 amino acids. Trimming took 8 bases from V and 0 from J, leaving 17 bases between them. The V gene's germline CDR1 is KGHSH and CDR2 LQKENI. CDR3 loop: CASRGLTTHSNQPQHF. The DNA for the CDR3 is TGTGCCAGCCGAGGGCTGACCACACATAGCAATCAGCCCCAGCATTTT.

DNA for the CDR3: TGTGCCAGCTCACCGCTCGGGGATAGCAATCAGCCCCAGCATTTT. It specifies CASSPLGDSNQPQHF. The rearrangement joins TRBV18 to TRBJ1-5; no clear D gene. V was shortened by 3 bases and J by 0 bases, with 9 bases between the two germline ends. Germline lookup yields CDR1 KGHSH and CDR2 LQKENI. This CDR3 is built from 15 residues.

The V and J genes are TRBV28 and TRBJ2-7; unclear D gene. Germline CDR1 is MDHEN and CDR2 is SYDVKM. CDR3 length: 13 amino acids. V lost 2 bases to trimming and J lost 6 bases, with 11 bases between them. CDR3 region: CASSLHGSGEQYF. The CDR3 bases are TGTGCCAGCAGTTTACACGGGTCCGGCGAGCAGTACTTC.

This clone was seen a single time. The rearrangement uses TRBV5-6 and TRBJ1-2; 10 nucleotides line up with TRBD1. Germline V gene data show CDR1 as SGHDT and CDR2 as YYEEEE. This CDR3 contains 14 residues. V dropped 4 bases and J dropped 8; count of bases not matched to a gene: 8. This CDR3 is CASSRSGTGDGYTF. CDR3 sequence (DNA): TGTGCCAGCAGCCGATCCGGGACAGGGGACGGCTACACCTTC.

This sequence joins TRBV24-1 and TRBJ1-3, with unresolved D. Germline-derived CDR1 and CDR2 are KGHDR and SFDVKD. CDR3 length: 13 residues. The germline V and J ends were trimmed by 4 bases and 4 bases, with 7 bases remaining between them. The CDR3 bases are TGTGCCACCAGTGAATCTAAAGGAAACACCATATATTTT. Its protein is CATSESKGNTIYF.

This chain connects TRBV7-2 to TRBJ1-1; unclear D gene. Per germline, CDR1 SGHTA and CDR2 FQGNSA. The germline V and J ends were trimmed by 5 bases and 3 bases, with 10 bases remaining between them. The CDR3 has 13 residues. CDR3 sequence (DNA): TGTGCCAGCAGCCCTCATACACACACTGAAGCTTTCTTT. It encodes CASSPHTHTEAFF.

The chain combines TRBV18 with TRBJ1-4; D uncertain. This CDR3 is 13 amino acids long. V was clipped by 2 bases and J by 8 bases, with 9 bases between them. The germline gives CDR1 KGHSH, CDR2 LQKENI. CDR3 coding DNA: TGTGCCAGCTCACCAAATGGGCGAGAAAAACTGTTTTTT. Translating it yields CASSPNGREKLFF.

The V gene is TRBV2, the J gene TRBJ1-1; 7 bases are a match to TRBD1. Germline V gene data show CDR1 as SNHLY and CDR2 as FYNNEI. V dropped 7 bases and J dropped 8; count of bases not matched to a gene: 4. The CDR3 is 11 amino acids. For the CDR3, the DNA is TGTGCCAGCATGGGACAGCTCGAAGCTTTCTTT. Translation gives CASMGQLEAFF.

This clone was seen a handful of times. This chain joins TRBV29-1 and TRBJ2-5, with D perhaps matching TRBD1 (6 bases). Germline V gene lookup returns CDR1 SQVTM and CDR2 ANQGSEA. V lost 5 bases and J lost 5, with 12 bases in between. This CDR3 has 12 amino acids. The CDR3 DNA follows: TGCAGCGTTCGACAGGCTGGGGAGACCCAGTACTTC. This codes for CSVRQAGETQYF.

This clone came up a few times. The rearrangement links TRBV28 to TRBJ1-4; TRBD1 is a possible D gene (6 bases). V was trimmed by 6 bases and J by 4 bases, leaving 12 bases between them. CDR1 and CDR2 from the germline V gene are MDHEN and SYDVKM. This CDR3 region has 14 residues. The CDR3 nucleotides are TGTGCCAGCAGCCCACAGGGCTTTAATGAAAAACTGTTTTTT. It yields the protein CASSPQGFNEKLFF.

This chain uses TRBV7-2 with TRBJ2-2; 10 bases map to TRBD2. The ends lost 1 base at V and 8 bases at J; junction bases unmatched: 7. The CDR3 is 16 residues long. Germline V gene sequence: CDR1 SGHTA, CDR2 FQGNSA. The CDR3 here is CASSLDSSGRPGELFF. The CDR3 region has the DNA TGTGCCAGCAGCTTAGATTCTAGCGGGAGACCTGGGGAGCTGTTTTTT.

This clone appeared once. This chain uses TRBV27 with TRBJ1-1, with unresolved D. V was shortened by 6 bases and J by 4 bases, with 9 bases between the two germline ends. There are 12 residues in the CDR3. CDR1 and CDR2 from the germline V gene are MNHEY and SMNVEV (reference sequence). This chain's CDR3 is CASSGGGTEAFF. CDR3 DNA sequence: TGTGCCAGCAGCGGCGGAGGCACTGAAGCTTTCTTT.

V and J are TRBV7-3 and TRBJ2-3, with D maybe TRBD2 (5 bases). Germline V gene lookup returns CDR1 SGHTA and CDR2 FQGTGA. The CDR3 length is 16 residues. Trimming cost V 4 bases and J 1 base, with 15 bases left between them. The CDR3 bases are TGTGCCAGCAGCTCGAAACGGCTGGGAGGCACAGATACGCAGTATTTT. Amino acids: CASSSKRLGGTDTQYF. The full variable domain, rest sourced from reference TRBV7-3 and TRBJ2-3, is GAGVSQTPSNKVTEKGKYVELRCDPISGHTALYWYRQSLGQGPEFLIYFQGTGAADDSGLPNDRFFAVRPEGSVSTLKIQRTERGDSAVYLCASSSKRLGGTDTQYFGPGTRLTVL.

This sequence joins TRBV19 and TRBJ1-3, with 7 bases aligning to TRBD1. V trimming: 7 bases; J trimming: 0 bases; junction bases outside the gene matches: 9. Germline CDR1 reads LNHDA; CDR2 reads SQIVND (reference sequence). The length of the CDR3 is 16 residues. The CDR3 reads CASTRGQAVSGNTIYF. The CDR3 DNA is TGTGCCAGTACCAGAGGACAGGCCGTCTCTGGAAACACCATATATTTT.

This chain connects TRBV9 to TRBJ2-1; no clear D. Germline loops: CDR1 SGDLS, CDR2 YYNGEE. Trimming removed 0 bases from V and 6 bases from J, with 7 bases in between. CDR3 size: 13 residues. CDR3: CASSVASRNEQFF. In DNA form, the CDR3 reads TGTGCCAGCAGCGTAGCGTCCCGCAATGAGCAGTTCTTC.

Notes on this clone: Other nucleotide sequences from this sample produce the same CDR3. Here the CDR3 reads CASSLAGPYEQYF. The CDR3 DNA reads TGTGCCAGCAGTTTAGCGGGACCTTACGAGCAGTACTTC. The chain joins TRBV28 to TRBJ2-7; D possibly corresponds to TRBD2 (6 bases). Looked up from germline, CDR1 is MDHEN and CDR2 is SYDVKM. Trimming removed 2 bases from V and 4 bases from J, with 9 bases in between. CDR3 length: 13 amino acids.

With respect to this clone: The same CDR3 can be traced to other DNA sequences in this sample. The CDR3 loop is CASSPPSTGELFF. CDR3 nucleotide sequence: TGTGCCAGCTCACCCCCCAGCACCGGGGAGCTGTTTTTT. The chain carries TRBV18 and TRBJ2-2, with D uncertain. The CDR3 is 13 residues long. Per germline, CDR1 KGHSH and CDR2 LQKENI. V gave up 3 bases and J gave up 4 bases, with 6 bases separating them.

As for this clone: The junction differs from germline at one of its ends, possibly a read error. The CDR3 sequence: CASSISGSQRDTQYF. In DNA, the CDR3 is TGTGCTAGCAGCATTAGCGGGAGTCAGAGAGATACGCAGTATTTT. The chain couples TRBV7-7 to TRBJ2-3, with 9 bases aligning to TRBD2. The CDR3 sequence is 15 residues long. Germline values: CDR1 SSHAT, CDR2 FNYEAQ (reference sequence).

The chain uses TRBV7-2 and TRBJ2-2, with D possibly matching TRBD2 (6 bases). Per germline, CDR1 SGHTA and CDR2 FQGNSA. The V gene lost 5 bases and the J gene lost 0 bases, with 13 bases spanning the gap. CDR3 size: 16 residues. The CDR3 loop reads CASSPFSGANTGELFF. CDR3 bases: TGTGCCAGCAGCCCCTTTAGCGGAGCGAACACCGGGGAGCTGTTTTTT.

This chain connects TRBV14 to TRBJ2-6, with no clear D. V lost 0 bases, J lost 4 bases, and 10 bases lay in between. This CDR3 is 16 amino acids long. The V gene's germline CDR1 is SGHDN and CDR2 FVKESK. CDR3 nucleotides: TGTGCCAGCAGCCAAGAGTGGCCTTACGGGGCCAACGTCCTGACTTTC. Translation gives CASSQEWPYGANVLTF.